This TCR beta chain was recovered during a study of T-cell reconstitution after alpha-beta-depleted transplantation in children. Unique molecular identifiers were built into the TCRbeta library. Each CDR3 protein is one row after TCRdb ran MiXCR on the PCR reads. The sample carries around 600,000 distinct CDR3 sequences, around 16% recorded once. The sequencing used PBMCs from the stem cell graft donor, collected from the stem cell graft. This receptor was taken from a human donor who donated a stem cell graft to a child with acute myeloid leukemia.

CDR3 nucleotide sequence: TGTGCCCCCGGCTTCGGTGAGCAGTTCTTC. Protein product: CAPGFGEQFF. This rearrangement joins TRBV7-9 to TRBJ2-1; D call uncertain. The length of the CDR3 is 10 residues. The V gene's germline CDR1 is SEHNR and CDR2 FQNEAQ (reference sequence). The V and J ends lost 11 bases and 9 bases respectively, with 11 bases between them.